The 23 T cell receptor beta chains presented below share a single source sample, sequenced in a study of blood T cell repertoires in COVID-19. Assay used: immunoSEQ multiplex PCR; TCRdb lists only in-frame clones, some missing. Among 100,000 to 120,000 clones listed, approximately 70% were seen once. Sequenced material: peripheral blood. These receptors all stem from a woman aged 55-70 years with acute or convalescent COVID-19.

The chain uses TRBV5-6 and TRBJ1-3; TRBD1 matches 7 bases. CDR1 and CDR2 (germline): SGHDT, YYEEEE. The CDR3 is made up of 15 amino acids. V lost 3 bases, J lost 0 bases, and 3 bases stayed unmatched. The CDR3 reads CASSSSGGSGNTIYF. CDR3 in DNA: TGTGCCAGCAGCTCATCAGGGGGCTCTGGAAACACCATATATTTT.

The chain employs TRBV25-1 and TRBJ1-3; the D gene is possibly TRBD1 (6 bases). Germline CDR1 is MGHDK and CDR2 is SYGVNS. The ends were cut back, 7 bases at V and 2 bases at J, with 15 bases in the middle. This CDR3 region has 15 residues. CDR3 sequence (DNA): TGTGCCAGCACGCTGGGGGGGCGAACTGGAAACACCATATATTTT. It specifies CASTLGGRTGNTIYF.

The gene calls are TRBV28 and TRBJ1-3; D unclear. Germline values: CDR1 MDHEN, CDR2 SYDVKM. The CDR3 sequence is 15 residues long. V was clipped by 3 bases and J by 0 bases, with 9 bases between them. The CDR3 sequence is CASSFRPFSGNTIYF. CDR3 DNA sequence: TGTGCCAGCAGTTTTCGTCCGTTCTCTGGAAACACCATATATTTT.

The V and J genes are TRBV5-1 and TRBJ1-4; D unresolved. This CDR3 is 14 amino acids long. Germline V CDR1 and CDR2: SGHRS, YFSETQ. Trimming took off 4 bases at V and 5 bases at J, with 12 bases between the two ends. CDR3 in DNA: TGCGCCAGCAGCCCCGACACATCAAATGAAAAACTGTTTTTT. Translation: CASSPDTSNEKLFF.

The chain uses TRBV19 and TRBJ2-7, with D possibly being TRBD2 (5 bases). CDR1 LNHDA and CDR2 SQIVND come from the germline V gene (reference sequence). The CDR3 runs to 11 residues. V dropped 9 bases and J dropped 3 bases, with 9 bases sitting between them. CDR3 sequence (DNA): TGTGCCAGCAGCCGGGGCTACGAGCAGTACTTC. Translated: CASSRGYEQYF.

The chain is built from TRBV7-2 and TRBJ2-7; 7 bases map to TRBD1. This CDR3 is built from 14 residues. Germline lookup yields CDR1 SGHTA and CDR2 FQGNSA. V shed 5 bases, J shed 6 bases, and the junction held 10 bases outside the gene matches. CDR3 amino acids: CASSKGQSFLEQYF. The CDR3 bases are TGTGCCAGCAGCAAGGGACAGAGTTTCCTCGAGCAGTACTTC.

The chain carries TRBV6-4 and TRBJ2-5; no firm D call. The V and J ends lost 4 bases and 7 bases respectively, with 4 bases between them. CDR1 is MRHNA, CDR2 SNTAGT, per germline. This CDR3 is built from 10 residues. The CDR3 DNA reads TGTGCCAGCAGTGCCAGGACCCAGTACTTC. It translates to CASSARTQYF.

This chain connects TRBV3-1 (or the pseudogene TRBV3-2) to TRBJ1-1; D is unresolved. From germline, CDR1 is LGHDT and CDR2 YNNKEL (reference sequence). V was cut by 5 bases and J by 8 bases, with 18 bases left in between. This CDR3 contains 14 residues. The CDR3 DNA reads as TGTGCCAGCAGCGGTACCTTTGCCGGAGGCGAAGCTTTCTTT. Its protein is CASSGTFAGGEAFF.

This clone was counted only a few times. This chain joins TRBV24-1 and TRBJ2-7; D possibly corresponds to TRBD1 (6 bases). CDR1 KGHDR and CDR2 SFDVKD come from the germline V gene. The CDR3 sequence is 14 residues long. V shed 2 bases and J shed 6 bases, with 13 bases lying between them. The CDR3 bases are TGTGCCACCAGTGATTCTCTACAGGGTAGCGAGCAGTACTTC. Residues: CATSDSLQGSEQYF.

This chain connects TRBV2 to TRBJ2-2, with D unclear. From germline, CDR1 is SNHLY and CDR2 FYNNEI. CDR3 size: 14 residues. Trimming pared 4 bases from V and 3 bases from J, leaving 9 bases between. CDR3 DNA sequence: TGTGCCAGCAGTGTACGATCGGACACCGGGGAGCTGTTTTTT. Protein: CASSVRSDTGELFF. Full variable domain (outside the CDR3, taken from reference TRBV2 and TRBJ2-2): EPEVTQTPSHQVTQMGQEVILRCVPISNHLYFYWYRQILGQKVEFLVSFYNNEISEKSEIFDDQFSVERPDGSNFTLKIRSTKLEDSAMYFCASSVRSDTGELFFGEGSRLTVL.

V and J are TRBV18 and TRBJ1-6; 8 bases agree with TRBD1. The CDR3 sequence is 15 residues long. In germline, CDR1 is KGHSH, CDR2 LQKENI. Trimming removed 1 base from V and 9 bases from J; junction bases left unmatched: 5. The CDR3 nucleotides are TGTGCCAGCTCACCACAGCAGGGGGCGAGTTCACCCCTCCACTTT. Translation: CASSPQQGASSPLHF.

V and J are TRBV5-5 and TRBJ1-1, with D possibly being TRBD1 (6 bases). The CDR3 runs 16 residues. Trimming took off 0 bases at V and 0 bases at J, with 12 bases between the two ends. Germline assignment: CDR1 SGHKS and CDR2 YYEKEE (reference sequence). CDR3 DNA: TGTGCCAGCAGCTTGGTCCTTGGGGGCATGAACACTGAAGCTTTCTTT. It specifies CASSLVLGGMNTEAFF.

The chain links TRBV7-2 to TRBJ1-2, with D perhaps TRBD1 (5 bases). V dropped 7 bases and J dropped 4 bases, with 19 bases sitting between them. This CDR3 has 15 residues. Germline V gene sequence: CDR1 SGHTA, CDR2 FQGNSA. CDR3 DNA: TGTGCCAGCACCTTCGGGGGGAGCTCCCTCTATGGCTACACCTTC. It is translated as CASTFGGSSLYGYTF.

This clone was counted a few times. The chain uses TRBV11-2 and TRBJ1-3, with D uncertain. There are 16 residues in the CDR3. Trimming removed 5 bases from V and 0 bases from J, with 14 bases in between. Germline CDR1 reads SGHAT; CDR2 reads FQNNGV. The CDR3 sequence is CASSREISSSGNTIYF. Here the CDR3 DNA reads TGTGCCAGCAGCAGGGAGATATCGAGCTCTGGAAACACCATATATTTT.

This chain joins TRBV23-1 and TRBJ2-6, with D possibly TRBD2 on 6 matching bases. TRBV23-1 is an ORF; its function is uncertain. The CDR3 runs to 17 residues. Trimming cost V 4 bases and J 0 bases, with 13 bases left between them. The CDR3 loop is CASSRGGCPSGANVLTF. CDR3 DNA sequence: TGCGCCAGCAGTCGTGGAGGGTGCCCCTCTGGGGCCAACGTCCTGACTTTC.

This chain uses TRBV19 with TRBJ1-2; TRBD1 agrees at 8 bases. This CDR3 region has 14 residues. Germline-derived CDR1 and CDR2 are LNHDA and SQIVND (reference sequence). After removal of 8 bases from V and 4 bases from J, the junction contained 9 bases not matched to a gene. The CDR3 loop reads CASRPGGLPYGYTF. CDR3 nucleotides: TGTGCCAGTCGGCCAGGGGGCCTACCCTATGGCTACACCTTC.

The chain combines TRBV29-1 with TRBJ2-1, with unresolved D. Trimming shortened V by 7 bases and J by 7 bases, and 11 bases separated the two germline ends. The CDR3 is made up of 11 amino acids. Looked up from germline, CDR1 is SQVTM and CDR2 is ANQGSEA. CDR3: CSGSYVNEQFF. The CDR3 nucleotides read TGCAGCGGATCCTACGTAAATGAGCAGTTCTTC.

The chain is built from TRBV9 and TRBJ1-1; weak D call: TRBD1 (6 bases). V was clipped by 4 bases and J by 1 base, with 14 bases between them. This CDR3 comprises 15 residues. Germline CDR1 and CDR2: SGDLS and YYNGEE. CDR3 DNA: TGTGCCAGCAGCTTAGGACAGACCTCGAACACTGAAGCTTTCTTT. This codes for CASSLGQTSNTEAFF.

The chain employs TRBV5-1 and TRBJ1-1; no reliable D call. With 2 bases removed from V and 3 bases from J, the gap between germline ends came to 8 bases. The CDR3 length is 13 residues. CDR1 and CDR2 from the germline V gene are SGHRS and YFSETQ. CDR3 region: CASSFSGDTEAFF. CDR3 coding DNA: TGCGCCAGCAGCTTCAGCGGGGACACTGAAGCTTTCTTT.

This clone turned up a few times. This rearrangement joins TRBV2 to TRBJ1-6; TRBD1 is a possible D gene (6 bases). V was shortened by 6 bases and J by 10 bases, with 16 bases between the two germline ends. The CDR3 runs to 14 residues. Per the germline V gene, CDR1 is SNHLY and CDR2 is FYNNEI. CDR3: CASRTEQGRSPLHF. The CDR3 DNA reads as TGTGCCAGCAGAACTGAGCAGGGGAGATCACCCCTCCACTTT.

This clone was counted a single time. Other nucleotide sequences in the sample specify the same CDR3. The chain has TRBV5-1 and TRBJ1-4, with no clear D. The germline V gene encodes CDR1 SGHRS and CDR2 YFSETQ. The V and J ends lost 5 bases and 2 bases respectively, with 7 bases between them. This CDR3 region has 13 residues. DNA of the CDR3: TGCGCCAGCAGTAGATTTACTAATGAAAAACTGTTTTTT. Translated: CASSRFTNEKLFF.

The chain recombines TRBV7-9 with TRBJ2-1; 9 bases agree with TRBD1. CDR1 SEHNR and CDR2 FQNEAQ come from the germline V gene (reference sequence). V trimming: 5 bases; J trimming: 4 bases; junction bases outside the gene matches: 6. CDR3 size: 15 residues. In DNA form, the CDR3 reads TGTGCCAGCAGCCCTGACAGGGGGAAATACAATGAGCAGTTCTTC. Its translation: CASSPDRGKYNEQFF. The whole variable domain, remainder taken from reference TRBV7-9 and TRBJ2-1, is DTGVSQNPRHKITKRGQNVTFRCDPISEHNRLYWYRQTLGQGPEFLTYFQNEAQLEKSRLLSDRFSAERPKGSFSTLEIQRTEQGDSAMYLCASSPDRGKYNEQFFGPGTRLTVL.

The CDR3 nucleotides are TGTGCCAGCAGCTTAGAGGGAGGGGCGGGCCCCGGAGAAAAACTGTTTTTT. Translated: CASSLEGGAGPGEKLFF. The rearrangement links TRBV7-8 to TRBJ1-4; D might be TRBD1 (5 bases). The CDR3 spans 17 residues. Germline-derived CDR1 and CDR2 are SGHVS and FQNEAQ. V shed 1 base and J shed 8 bases, with 20 bases lying between them. Complete variable domain (other parts from reference TRBV7-8 and TRBJ1-4): GAGVSQSPRYKVAKRGQDVALRCDPISGHVSLFWYQQALGQGPEFLTYFQNEAQLDKSGLPSDRFFAERPEGSVSTLKIQRTQQEDSAVYLCASSLEGGAGPGEKLFFGSGTQLSVL.